Sequencing of this T cell receptor (beta chain) was carried out in a study of cytomegalovirus exposure and HLA in healthy donors. The sample holds a few counts of this clone. The PCR was carried out with 60 Vbeta primers and 13 Jbeta primers. Measured with immunoSEQ multiplex PCR; TCRdb has only the in-frame clones, and not every one. The sample holds 80,000 to 95,000 clones, 81% seen once. Per the germline V gene, CDR1 is SGHAT and CDR2 is FQNNGV. Trimming removed 1 base at V and 0 bases at J, with 7 bases between. The length of the CDR3 is 15 residues. The sample consisted of PBMCs. The chain links TRBV11-2 to TRBJ2-1; no firm D call. The TCR was taken from a woman aged 30 to 39 in good health and CMV-seronegative. CDR3 loop: CASSLGRNSYNEQFF. The DNA for the CDR3 is TGTGCCAGCAGCTTAGGGCGGAACTCCTACAATGAGCAGTTCTTC.